This is a list of T cell receptor beta chains from one sample in a study of cytomegalovirus exposure and HLA in healthy donors. Generated by immunoSEQ multiplex PCR, the TCRdb table keeps only in-frame clones and is missing some. Among 200,000 to 250,000 clones listed, 75% to 80% were seen once. Sequencing was done on a sample of PBMCs. The receptors stem from a man younger than 35 in good health and CMV-seronegative. The CDR3 runs from the conserved cysteine through the conserved F or W. The D gene is left open where the match is weak. Size tells how often a clone was seen (once, few, many) or the class of an expanded clone, and some rows leave it out.

>TRBV5-8|.|.|TRBJ1-5
CASVPGLLPQHF
TGTGCCAGCGTACCGGGGTTACTACCCCAGCATTTT
>TRBV4-2|.|TRBD1|TRBJ2-2
CASSHMGTGGILPNTGELFF
TGTGCCAGCAGCCACATGGGGACAGGGGGTATCTTACCGAACACCGGGGAGCTGTTTTTT
>TRBV7-3|.|TRBD2|TRBJ2-3
CASSFSGRRPDTQYF
TGTGCCAGCAGCTTTAGCGGGAGACGGCCAGATACGCAGTATTTT
>TRBV5-4|.|TRBD1|TRBJ2-2
CASSPDRENTGELFF
TGTGCCAGCAGCCCCGACAGGGAAAACACCGGGGAGCTGTTTTTT
>TRBV2|.|.|TRBJ1-1
CASSAGSSTEAFF
TGTGCCAGCAGTGCGGGGTCTAGCACTGAAGCTTTCTTT
>TRBV7-8|.|.|TRBJ1-4
CASSHTSSGNEKLFF
TGTGCCAGCAGCCACACAAGCAGCGGTAATGAAAAACTGTTTTTT
>TRBV27|.|TRBD2|TRBJ2-3
CASSFLASGSTDTQYF
TGTGCCAGCTCATTTCTGGCTAGCGGGAGCACAGATACGCAGTATTTT
>TRBV28|once|TRBD1|TRBJ1-4
CASSLPSGGEKLFF
TGTGCCAGCAGTTTACCCTCAGGGGGTGAAAAACTGTTTTTT
>TRBV6-5|.|TRBD1|TRBJ2-7
CASSYSQGTPYEQYF
TGTGCCAGCAGTTACTCACAGGGGACGCCATACGAGCAGTACTTC
>TRBV7-9|once|TRBD1|TRBJ1-5
CASSISGTGIYPQHF
TGTGCCAGCAGCATATCCGGGACAGGAATCTACCCCCAGCATTTT
>TRBV7-2|once|.|TRBJ2-7
CASSLYYEQYF
TGTGCCAGCAGCCTTTACTACGAGCAGTACTTC
>TRBV27|.|.|TRBJ2-5
CASSSPTTGQETQYF
TGTGCCAGCAGTTCCCCGACGACAGGTCAAGAGACCCAGTACTTC
>TRBV30|.|.|TRBJ1-2
CAWSPGGSGYTF
TGTGCCTGGAGCCCCGGCGGGAGCGGCTACACCTTC
>TRBV28|.|TRBD1|TRBJ2-1
CASSYTGTGTYNEQFF
TGTGCCAGCAGTTACACCGGGACAGGGACCTACAATGAGCAGTTCTTC
>TRBV6-5|.|TRBD2|TRBJ2-3
CASSYGSGGAMNTQYF
TGTGCCAGCAGTTATGGTAGCGGGGGGGCCATGAATACGCAGTATTTT
>TRBV5-6|.|.|TRBJ1-2
CASSFDLSGDGYTF
TGTGCCAGCAGCTTCGATCTTTCCGGGGATGGCTACACCTTC
>TRBV2|.|.|TRBJ2-6
CASSERSGANVLTF
TGTGCCAGCAGTGAAAGGAGTGGGGCCAACGTCCTGACTTTC
>TRBV27|.|TRBD2|TRBJ2-7
CASSSGTRRWEQYF
TGTGCCAGCAGTTCCGGGACTAGACGATGGGAGCAGTACTTC
>TRBV7-2|.|.|TRBJ2-5
CASSTDRTRETQYF
TGTGCCAGCAGCACGGACAGAACGCGGGAGACCCAGTACTTC
>TRBV7-8|few|.|TRBJ2-7
CASSFGGSNPYEQYF
TGTGCCAGCAGCTTTGGAGGGAGCAATCCCTACGAGCAGTACTTC
>TRBV7-9|few|.|TRBJ2-1
CASSPLPIAETYNEQFF
TGTGCCAGCAGCCCACTCCCTATAGCGGAAACCTACAATGAGCAGTTCTTC
>TRBV6-5|.|TRBD1|TRBJ2-7
CASSETGTGDYEQYF
TGTGCCAGCAGCGAGACGGGGACAGGTGATTACGAGCAGTACTTC
>TRBV28|few|.|TRBJ1-4
CASTSEEGATNEKLFF
TGTGCCAGCACCTCAGAGGAGGGTGCAACTAATGAAAAACTGTTTTTT
>TRBV27|.|TRBD1|TRBJ1-1
CASSYTTGGTEAFF
TGTGCCAGCAGTTACACGACAGGGGGCACTGAAGCTTTCTTT
>TRBV7-9|.|TRBD2|TRBJ2-5
CASTPPPRGVIGETQYF
TGTGCCAGCACCCCGCCCCCCCGGGGGGTTATCGGGGAGACCCAGTACTTC
>TRBV30|once|.|TRBJ1-1
CAWIQRTPAEAFF
TGTGCCTGGATACAGCGGACCCCAGCTGAAGCTTTCTTT